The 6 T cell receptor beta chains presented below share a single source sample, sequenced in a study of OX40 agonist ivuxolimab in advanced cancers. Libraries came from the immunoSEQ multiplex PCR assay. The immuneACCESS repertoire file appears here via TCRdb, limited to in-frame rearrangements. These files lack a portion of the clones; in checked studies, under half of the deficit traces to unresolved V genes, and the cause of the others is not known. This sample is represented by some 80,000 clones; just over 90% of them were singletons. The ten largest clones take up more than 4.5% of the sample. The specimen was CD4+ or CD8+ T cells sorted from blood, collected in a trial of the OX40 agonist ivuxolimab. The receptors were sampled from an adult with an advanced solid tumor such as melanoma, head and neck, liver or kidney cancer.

The CDR3 loop is CASSNKNAGEVYNEQFF. The CDR3 DNA sequence: TGTGCCAGCTCAAACAAAAATGCGGGAGAGGTCTACAATGAGCAGTTCTTC. The J gene is TRBJ2-1, the V gene TRBV18, with 7 bases fitting TRBD2. The CDR3 runs to 17 residues. The germline V gene encodes CDR1 KGHSH and CDR2 LQKENI. V lost 5 bases, J lost 3 bases, and 13 bases stayed unmatched. The variable domain in full, completed from reference TRBV18 and TRBJ2-1, reads NAGVMQNPRHLVRRRGQEARLRCSPMKGHSHVYWYRQLPEEGLKFMVYLQKENIIDESGMPKERFSAEFPKEGPSILRIQQVVRGDSAAYFCASSNKNAGEVYNEQFFGPGTRLTVL.

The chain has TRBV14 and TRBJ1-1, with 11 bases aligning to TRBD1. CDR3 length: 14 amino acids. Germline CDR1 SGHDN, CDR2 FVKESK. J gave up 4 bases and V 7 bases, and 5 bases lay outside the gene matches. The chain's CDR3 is CASNGQGAGTEAFF. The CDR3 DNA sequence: TGTGCCAGCAATGGACAGGGGGCTGGCACTGAAGCTTTCTTT.

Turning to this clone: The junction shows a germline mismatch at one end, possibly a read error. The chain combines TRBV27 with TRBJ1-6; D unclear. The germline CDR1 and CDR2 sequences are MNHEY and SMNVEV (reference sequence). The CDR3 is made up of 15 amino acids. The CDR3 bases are TGTGCCAGCAGTTTAGGAGGGCCCTATGATTCACCCCTCCACTTT. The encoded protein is CASSLGGPYDSPLHF.

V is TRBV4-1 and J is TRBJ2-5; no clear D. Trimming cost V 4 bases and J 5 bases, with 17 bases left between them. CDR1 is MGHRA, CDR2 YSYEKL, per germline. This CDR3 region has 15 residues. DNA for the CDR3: TGCGCCAGCAGCCTTTCCGGTGTCTCGTCGGAGACCCAGTACTTC. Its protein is CASSLSGVSSETQYF.

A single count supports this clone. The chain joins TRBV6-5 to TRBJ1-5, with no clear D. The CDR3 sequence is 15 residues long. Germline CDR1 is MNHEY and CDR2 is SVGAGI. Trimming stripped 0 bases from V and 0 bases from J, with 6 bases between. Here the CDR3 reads CASSYSIFSNQPQHF. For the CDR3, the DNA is TGTGCCAGCAGTTACTCGATTTTTAGCAATCAGCCCCAGCATTTT.

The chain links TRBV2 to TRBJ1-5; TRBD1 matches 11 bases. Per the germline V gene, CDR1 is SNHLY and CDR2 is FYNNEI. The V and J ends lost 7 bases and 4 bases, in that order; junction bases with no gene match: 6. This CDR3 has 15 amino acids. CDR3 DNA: TGTGCCAGCAAGTGGGACAGGGGGACTAATCAGCCCCAGCATTTT. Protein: CASKWDRGTNQPQHF.